The 21 T cell receptor beta chains below all came from one sample that was sequenced in a study of Graves' ophthalmopathy and Graves' hyperthyroidism. Amplification of the TCR beta CDR3 regions used RNA transcripts (as template). An opening RT-PCR round employed HTBI primers and preceded a second-round multiplex PCR. One entry per CDR3 protein, called by TCRdb with MiXCR from the multiplex PCR reads. The table records 450,000 to 600,000 distinct CDR3 sequences, roughly 39% of them present only once. Sequencing used peripheral blood or thyroid tissue (not recorded which). These receptors were taken from an adult man with Graves' hyperthyroidism.

The rearrangement joins TRBV2 to TRBJ2-7; unclear D gene. Trimming pared 3 bases from V and 1 base from J, leaving 7 bases between. There are 13 residues in the CDR3. CDR1 is SNHLY, CDR2 FYNNEI, per germline. The CDR3 spells CASSDMGSYEQYF. The CDR3 DNA follows: TGTGCCAGCAGTGATATGGGTTCCTACGAGCAGTACTTC. Variable domain in full (rest from reference TRBV2 and TRBJ2-7): EPEVTQTPSHQVTQMGQEVILRCVPISNHLYFYWYRQILGQKVEFLVSFYNNEISEKSEIFDDQFSVERPDGSNFTLKIRSTKLEDSAMYFCASSDMGSYEQYFGPGTRLTVT.

Turning to this clonotype: This sequence may be a read error, since a much larger clone differs from it by one base. The J gene is TRBJ1-1, the V gene TRBV12-3 or TRBV12-4, with D unresolved. There are 13 residues in the CDR3. V was shortened by 8 bases and J by 7 bases, with 17 bases between the two germline ends. The CDR3 bases are TGTGCCAGCGGCCGACCCCCCGCTCTTGAAGCTTTCTTT. It translates to CASGRPPALEAFF.

The chain links TRBV12-3 or TRBV12-4 to TRBJ1-2; D is ambiguous. The V end lost 5 bases, the J end lost 0 bases, and 10 bases lay between the germline ends. This CDR3 comprises 14 residues. This CDR3 is CASSLSSPNYGYTF. CDR3 coding DNA: TGTGCCAGCAGTCTATCTTCCCCTAACTATGGCTACACCTTC.

The rearrangement links TRBV2 to TRBJ1-5, with unresolved D. Between the trimmed V and J ends, which lost 3 bases and 1 base, there was a span of 13 bases. Per germline, CDR1 SNHLY and CDR2 FYNNEI. This CDR3 region has 16 residues. In DNA form, the CDR3 reads TGTGCCAGCAGTGACTACCCCCACCGGAGCAATCAGCCCCAGCATTTT. This gives the protein CASSDYPHRSNQPQHF.

The chain is built from TRBV10-3 and TRBJ2-7; 15 nucleotides align to TRBD2. The CDR3 is 16 amino acids. The V and J ends lost 0 bases and 4 bases, in that order; junction bases with no gene match: 1. Looked up from germline, CDR1 is ENHRY and CDR2 is SYGVKD. DNA of the CDR3: TGTGCCATCAGTGAGTCCGGGACTAGCGGGAGGTACGAGCAGTACTTC. It yields the protein CAISESGTSGRYEQYF.

Of note for this clonotype: Since a much larger clone is just one base distant, this may be a read error. The chain uses TRBV5-1 and TRBJ2-7; D is ambiguous. The length of the CDR3 is 14 residues. Trimming shortened V by 2 bases and J by 3 bases, and 12 bases separated the two germline ends. From germline, CDR1 is SGHRS and CDR2 YFSETQ. The CDR3 loop reads CASSFQQNLYEQYF. The CDR3 DNA is TGCGCCAGCAGCTTCCAACAGAATCTCTACGAGCAGTACTTC.

In this sample, this clonotype turned up many times. CDR3 bases: TGTGCCAGCAGTTTCAGCCTAGACAGGGCGAATCAGCCCCAGCATTTT. The encoded protein is CASSFSLDRANQPQHF. The rearrangement joins TRBV12-3 or TRBV12-4 to TRBJ1-5, with 7 bases aligning to TRBD1. With 3 bases clipped from V and 4 bases from J, the junction kept 9 bases outside the gene matches. The CDR3 consists of 16 residues.

This clonotype has at least ten counts. V is TRBV14 and J is TRBJ1-2; D is possibly TRBD1 (6 bases). CDR3 length: 15 residues. Per the germline V gene, CDR1 is SGHDN and CDR2 is FVKESK. V was cut by 2 bases and J by 2 bases, with 12 bases left in between. DNA for the CDR3: TGTGCCAGCAGCCAACAGGGGTCCACCAACTATGGCTACACCTTC. This encodes CASSQQGSTNYGYTF.

This clonotype was observed a handful of times. The V call is TRBV7-2, the J call TRBJ2-2, with unresolved D. The CDR3 sequence is 16 residues long. From germline, CDR1 is SGHTA and CDR2 FQGNSA. V lost 8 bases and J 0 bases, leaving 16 bases between the germline ends. CDR3 DNA: TGTGCCAGCCATTTCCGGCACGGCGCGAACACCGGGGAGCTGTTTTTT. It encodes CASHFRHGANTGELFF.

This clonotype appeared many times. The V call is TRBV2, the J call TRBJ1-4, with D maybe TRBD1 (6 bases). V lost 4 bases and J 0 bases, leaving 9 bases between the germline ends. CDR3 length equals 15 residues. Germline loops: CDR1 SNHLY, CDR2 FYNNEI. The CDR3 sequence: CASSATGATNEKLFF. CDR3 DNA: TGTGCCAGCAGTGCGACAGGTGCAACTAATGAAAAACTGTTTTTT.

This rearrangement joins TRBV25-1 to TRBJ2-7; D perhaps matches TRBD2 (6 bases). Trimming removed 4 bases from V and 4 bases from J, with 20 bases in between. This CDR3 spans 16 amino acids. Per the germline V gene, CDR1 is MGHDK and CDR2 is SYGVNS. The CDR3 reads CASSARDSIAVYEQYF. CDR3 DNA sequence: TGTGCCAGCAGTGCACGGGACTCCATAGCGGTGTACGAGCAGTACTTC.

This chain uses TRBV20-1 with TRBJ2-5; D is possibly TRBD2 (5 bases). The CDR3 extends over 12 amino acids. The germline V gene has CDR1 DFQATT and CDR2 SNEGSKA (reference sequence). V was pared by 0 bases and J by 7 bases, with 9 bases between. CDR3 region: CSAREDAGTQYF. DNA of the CDR3: TGCAGTGCTAGAGAGGATGCGGGGACCCAGTACTTC.

This clonotype was counted only a few times. The V call is TRBV7-9, the J call TRBJ1-1; TRBD1 is a possible D gene (6 bases). This CDR3 contains 15 residues. Germline V gene lookup returns CDR1 SEHNR and CDR2 FQNEAQ (reference sequence). V was trimmed by 6 bases and J by 0 bases, leaving 14 bases between them. CDR3 DNA: TGTGCCAGCAGTTTTTTTAGGGGGATGAACACTGAAGCTTTCTTT. Its protein is CASSFFRGMNTEAFF.

For this clonotype: A much larger clone differs from this one at a single base, so this may be a read error. The chain employs TRBV12-3 or TRBV12-4 and TRBJ2-7; 11 nucleotides line up with TRBD1. The CDR3 extends over 15 amino acids. For the CDR3, the DNA is TGTGCCAACAGTCGAGGACAGGGGGCCGTCTACGAGCAGTACTTC. Amino acids: CANSRGQGAVYEQYF.

This clonotype was found many times. The rearrangement joins TRBV6-6 to TRBJ1-3; D is uncertain. Germline V gene sequence: CDR1 MNHNY, CDR2 SVGAGI (reference sequence). The CDR3 contains 16 residues. Trimming pared 6 bases from V and 0 bases from J, leaving 15 bases between. CDR3 loop: CASSVVGSGSGNTIYF. CDR3 bases: TGTGCCAGCAGCGTCGTAGGCAGTGGCTCTGGAAACACCATATATTTT.

The V gene is TRBV20-1, the J gene TRBJ2-7; D remains unclear. Matching the DNA end better, TRBJ2-1 makes the J call doubtful. The CDR3 is 12 amino acids. Germline loops: CDR1 DFQATT, CDR2 SNEGSKA (reference sequence). CDR3 sequence (DNA): TGCAGTGCTAGAGGGGTCCATCCTGAGCAGTTCTTC. Protein sequence: CSARGVHPEQFF.

This clonotype was found many times. This chain connects TRBV20-1 to TRBJ1-1, with TRBD1 matching over 7 bases. This CDR3 region has 13 residues. CDR1 is DFQATT, CDR2 SNEGSKA, per germline (reference sequence). V dropped 6 bases and J dropped 1; count of bases not matched to a gene: 5. The chain's CDR3 is CSATGTANTEAFF. The CDR3 DNA sequence: TGCAGTGCCACCGGGACAGCGAACACTGAAGCTTTCTTT.

The J gene is TRBJ1-2, the V gene TRBV19; D gene ambiguous. V was pared by 5 bases and J by 0 bases, with 19 bases between. The CDR3 covers 17 residues. Germline assignment: CDR1 LNHDA and CDR2 SQIVND (reference sequence). Here the CDR3 DNA reads TGTGCCAGTAGTCCCTTCGGCGCAGGCGGATCTAACTATGGCTACACCTTC. Its translation: CASSPFGAGGSNYGYTF.

Only a few counts were recorded for this clonotype. The rearrangement uses TRBV28 and TRBJ1-4, with D tentatively TRBD1 (5 bases). Germline assignment: CDR1 MDHEN and CDR2 SYDVKM. The CDR3 has 17 residues. Trimming took off 0 bases at V and 4 bases at J, with 15 bases between the two ends. CDR3 nucleotides: TGTGCCAGCAGTTTATGGCCGGGACGGTTAGGTAATGAAAAACTGTTTTTT. Encoded protein: CASSLWPGRLGNEKLFF. Complete variable domain (other parts from reference TRBV28 and TRBJ1-4): DVKVTQSSRYLVKRTGEKVFLECVQDMDHENMFWYRQDPGLGLRLIYFSYDVKMKEKGDIPEGYSVSREKKERFSLILESASTNQTSMYLCASSLWPGRLGNEKLFFGSGTQLSVL.

This clonotype came up many times. The chain joins TRBV12-3 or TRBV12-4 to TRBJ1-1, with TRBD1 matching 12 bases. V was clipped by 5 bases and J by 4 bases; unmatched bases: 8. The CDR3 spans 16 residues. Here the CDR3 DNA reads TGTGCCAGCAGTGGGGGACAGGGGGCGATGGGCACTGAAGCTTTCTTT. Its translation: CASSGGQGAMGTEAFF.

Note on this clonotype: A much bigger clone sits one base away, suggesting this may be a read error. V gene TRBV10-3 combines with J gene TRBJ2-7, with D uncertain. Trimming pared 5 bases from V and 3 bases from J, leaving 5 bases between. The CDR3 loop spans 11 amino acids. Germline lookup yields CDR1 ENHRY and CDR2 SYGVKD. CDR3 residues: CAISWDYEQYF. The CDR3 DNA is TGTGCCATCAGTTGGGACTACGAGCAGTACTTC.